A selection of T cell receptor beta chains follows, all from one sample in a study of T cell repertoires in cytomegalovirus infection. MiXCR, applied by TCRdb to the reads, yields one record per CDR3 protein. This sample has approximately 770,000 distinct CDR3 sequences, with about 27% found just once. These receptors have no known antigen. The sequenced sample was cultured CD8+ T cells from PBMCs, obtained from culture after CMV antigen stimulation. These receptors all stem from a human donor in good health (CMV status not recorded). Some clones in this sample may be carry-over from other donors' samples. CDR3s include the opening cysteine and the closing phenylalanine or tryptophan. Each record gives: D gene, J gene, clone size, V gene, CDR3 DNA, CDR3 protein. A D gene is named only where the DNA matches it firmly. Clone size appears in some rows only: once, few, many, or a class for an expanded clone.

d_gene: NA; j_gene: TRBJ2-3; abundance: few; v_gene: TRBV12-3/TRBV12-4; CDR3nt: TGTGCCAGCAGTTCTCCGGGGCGGACAGATACGCAGTATTTT; CDR3aa: CASSSPGRTDTQYF
d_gene: NA; j_gene: TRBJ2-7; abundance: few; v_gene: TRBV5-4; CDR3nt: TGTGCCAGCAGCTTGGCCGGGGACGCCTACGAGCAGTACTTC; CDR3aa: CASSLAGDAYEQYF
d_gene: NA; j_gene: TRBJ2-6; abundance: NA; v_gene: TRBV6-6; CDR3nt: TGTGCCAGCAGTTACCCGAGCTCTGGGGCCAACGTCCTGACTTTC; CDR3aa: CASSYPSSGANVLTF
d_gene: NA; j_gene: TRBJ2-3; abundance: NA; v_gene: TRBV2; CDR3nt: TGTGCCAGCACCGAAGGACTAAACACAGATACGCAGTATTTT; CDR3aa: CASTEGLNTDTQYF
d_gene: TRBD1; j_gene: TRBJ2-6; abundance: NA; v_gene: TRBV10-3; CDR3nt: TGTGCCATCAAGGGGACAGGGCACTCTGGGGCCAACGTCCTGACTTTC; CDR3aa: CAIKGTGHSGANVLTF
d_gene: NA; j_gene: TRBJ1-1; abundance: NA; v_gene: TRBV12-3/TRBV12-4; CDR3nt: TGTGCCAGCAGTTTAGCTTCATCCCGAAGGGCCACTGAAGCTTTCTTT; CDR3aa: CASSLASSRRATEAFF
d_gene: TRBD1; j_gene: TRBJ2-1; abundance: NA; v_gene: TRBV9; CDR3nt: TGTGCCAGCAGCGTAATTCCCCACAGGGGGGTTGACAATGAGCAGTTCTTC; CDR3aa: CASSVIPHRGVDNEQFF
d_gene: NA; j_gene: TRBJ1-1; abundance: many; v_gene: TRBV7-2; CDR3nt: TGTGCCAGCAGGCGGGGGCCTGAAGCTTTCTTT; CDR3aa: CASRRGPEAFF
d_gene: NA; j_gene: TRBJ2-6; abundance: few; v_gene: TRBV27; CDR3nt: TGTGCCAGCCCGCATCCCGGTGGGGCCAACGTCCTGACTTTC; CDR3aa: CASPHPGGANVLTF
d_gene: TRBD1; j_gene: TRBJ2-3; abundance: NA; v_gene: TRBV10-3; CDR3nt: TGTGCCATCAGTGAGCCAGGGACAGGGCAGGGGGATACGCAGTATTTT; CDR3aa: CAISEPGTGQGDTQYF
d_gene: TRBD2; j_gene: TRBJ2-3; abundance: NA; v_gene: TRBV11-3; CDR3nt: TGTGCCAGCAGCTTAGGGACTAGTATCGGCGCAGATACGCAGTATTTT; CDR3aa: CASSLGTSIGADTQYF
d_gene: NA; j_gene: TRBJ2-6; abundance: NA; v_gene: TRBV13; CDR3nt: TGTGCCAGCAGCTCGGGAGCAACATTCTCGTCTGGGGCCAACGTCCTGACTTTC; CDR3aa: CASSSGATFSSGANVLTF
d_gene: NA; j_gene: TRBJ2-3; abundance: few; v_gene: TRBV7-9; CDR3nt: TGTGCCAGCAGCTTAGCTTACAGAGGCACAGATACGCAGTATTTT; CDR3aa: CASSLAYRGTDTQYF
d_gene: TRBD1; j_gene: TRBJ2-5; abundance: NA; v_gene: TRBV20-1; CDR3nt: TGCAGTGCCAGTGACAGGGTACGAGAGACCCAGTACTTC; CDR3aa: CSASDRVRETQYF
d_gene: NA; j_gene: TRBJ1-2; abundance: NA; v_gene: TRBV6-5; CDR3nt: TGTGCCAGCAGTGAGCTTGGCCTCGGCTACACCTTC; CDR3aa: CASSELGLGYTF
d_gene: NA; j_gene: TRBJ2-1; abundance: many; v_gene: TRBV7-9; CDR3nt: TGTGCCAGCAGCGCACCCGGGACAAGAGGTGATGAGCAGTTCTTC; CDR3aa: CASSAPGTRGDEQFF
d_gene: NA; j_gene: TRBJ2-4; abundance: few; v_gene: TRBV12-3/TRBV12-4; CDR3nt: TGTGCCAGCAGATTAATACCTCCTAGGGGAATAGCCAAAAACATTCAGTACTTC; CDR3aa: CASRLIPPRGIAKNIQYF